The 29 T cell receptor beta chains below were found in one sample sequenced in a study of radiation and T cells in renal cell carcinoma (dated by TCRdb to the early 2020s). Receptor libraries were prepared by the immunoSEQ multiplex PCR assay. Not all clones reach the TCRdb copy of this immuneACCESS table, which keeps in-frame sequences only. Checked studies attribute under half of the gap to unresolved V genes and leave the rest unexplained. Across this sample there are tens of thousands of clones, with about 86% seen only once. Of the sample, 20% to 25% falls within the top ten clones. The time point label corresponds to: blood 2 weeks post-SBRT. In light of the paper, this sample's treatment or condition label describes: 15 Gy SBRT to primary tumor, nephrectomy 4 weeks later. The sequencing used blood, collected from a patient whose treatment included radiotherapy and nephrectomy. The receptor set was obtained from a woman in her 50s with renal cell carcinoma.

The sample holds one count of this clone. This chain uses TRBV6-1 with TRBJ2-7; 10 bases are a match to TRBD2. The germline gives CDR1 MNHNS, CDR2 SASEGT. This CDR3 spans 13 amino acids. The junction had 5 bases not matched to a gene; V was cut back by 9 bases and J by 3 bases. The CDR3 loop reads CASLLAGLYEQYF. The CDR3 DNA reads as TGTGCCAGTCTACTAGCGGGGCTCTACGAGCAGTACTTC.

This sequence joins TRBV7-9 and TRBJ2-7; D possibly corresponds to TRBD2 (6 bases). Germline V lookup: CDR1 SEHNR, CDR2 FQNEAQ (reference sequence). V lost 5 bases, J lost 3 bases, and 14 bases lay in between. This CDR3 comprises 14 residues. CDR3 in amino acids: CASSQGLMSYEQYF. CDR3 nucleotide sequence: TGTGCCAGCAGCCAGGGACTCATGAGCTACGAGCAGTACTTC.

The V and J genes are TRBV6-5 and TRBJ2-7; D not certain. Germline V gene data show CDR1 as MNHEY and CDR2 as SVGAGI. The CDR3 spans 14 residues. V gave up 0 bases and J gave up 2 bases, with 8 bases separating them. The CDR3, as DNA: TGTGCCAGCAGTTACTCGCTGGGCCCCTACGAGCAGTACTTC. As protein: CASSYSLGPYEQYF.

The CDR3 bases are TGTGCCAGCAGTGGCCGAACGATTGAGCAGTTCTTC. Its translation is CASSGRTIEQFF. This chain joins TRBV25-1 and TRBJ2-1; D not certain. CDR3 length: 12 residues. The V and J ends lost 4 bases and 9 bases respectively, with 10 bases between them. Looked up from germline, CDR1 is MGHDK and CDR2 is SYGVNS.

A single count supports this clone. V gene TRBV7-9 combines with J gene TRBJ1-2, with D tentatively TRBD1 (6 bases). Germline V gives CDR1 SEHNR, CDR2 FQNEAQ (reference sequence). The CDR3 length is 15 residues. Trimming pared 1 base from V and 0 bases from J, leaving 9 bases between. CDR3 sequence: CASSLEGGPNYGYTF. CDR3 DNA: TGTGCCAGCAGCTTAGAGGGGGGACCTAACTATGGCTACACCTTC.

This chain connects TRBV27 to TRBJ2-1; 9 bases agree with TRBD2. Germline V gene sequence: CDR1 MNHEY, CDR2 SMNVEV (reference sequence). CDR3 length: 17 amino acids. The V and J ends lost 0 bases and 4 bases, in that order; junction bases with no gene match: 7. DNA for the CDR3: TGTGCCAGCAGTTTATCCCGGCGGGGGGGCCGTTACAATGAGCAGTTCTTC. It yields the protein CASSLSRRGGRYNEQFF.

Here the CDR3 DNA reads TGTGCCAGCAGCCGACGACGGATAACTAATGAAAAACTGTTTTTT. Its protein product is CASSRRRITNEKLFF. V is TRBV2 and J is TRBJ1-4, with D unresolved. Per germline, CDR1 SNHLY and CDR2 FYNNEI. V was cut by 6 bases and J by 1 base, with 12 bases left in between. The CDR3 has 15 amino acids.

The genes are TRBV11-2 and TRBJ1-1; D call uncertain. V lost 5 bases, J lost 5 bases, and 15 bases lay in between. Germline loops: CDR1 SGHAT, CDR2 FQNNGV. There are 14 residues in the CDR3. The CDR3 DNA sequence: TGTGCCAGCAGCCACGAGGGTAAGGGAACTGAAGCTTTCTTT. Amino acid sequence: CASSHEGKGTEAFF.

The chain employs TRBV19 and TRBJ2-7; 7 positions match TRBD1. Germline loops: CDR1 LNHDA, CDR2 SQIVND (reference sequence). The CDR3 contains 14 residues. Trimming removed 5 bases from V and 4 bases from J; junction bases left unmatched: 8. In DNA, the CDR3 is TGTGCCAGTAGTTTTACCCGGGACAGTTACGAGCAGTACTTC. Amino acid sequence: CASSFTRDSYEQYF.

The chain uses TRBV19 and TRBJ2-4; tentative D call: TRBD1 (5 bases). V dropped 2 bases and J dropped 7 bases, with 15 bases sitting between them. Per the germline V gene, CDR1 is LNHDA and CDR2 is SQIVND (reference sequence). This CDR3 spans 15 amino acids. The CDR3 reads CASSIRSRVGNIQYF. DNA of the CDR3: TGTGCCAGTAGTATAAGGTCCAGGGTTGGGAACATTCAGTACTTC.

The count of this clone is one. This chain uses TRBV7-2 with TRBJ2-5; D is tentatively TRBD1 or TRBD2 (5 bases each). Trimming cost V 5 bases and J 3 bases, with 16 bases left between them. The CDR3 length is 15 residues. Germline CDR1 and CDR2: SGHTA and FQGNSA. CDR3: CASSTQWDPEETQYF. In DNA form, the CDR3 reads TGTGCCAGCAGCACGCAATGGGACCCAGAAGAGACCCAGTACTTC.

The chain couples TRBV10-3 to TRBJ2-6; D tentatively reads TRBD1 or TRBD2 (6 bases each). This CDR3 has 15 amino acids. V dropped 8 bases and J dropped 0 bases, with 11 bases sitting between them. CDR1 and CDR2 from the germline V gene are ENHRY and SYGVKD. In DNA form, the CDR3 reads TGTGCCATCTCAAGGGGGGACTCTGGGGCCAACGTCCTGACTTTC. This encodes CAISRGDSGANVLTF.

The count of this clone is one. This rearrangement joins TRBV18 to TRBJ2-7, with D possibly being TRBD1 or TRBD2 (5 bases each). The CDR3 covers 15 residues. The ends were cut back, 3 bases at V and 4 bases at J, with 16 bases in the middle. Germline V gene sequence: CDR1 KGHSH, CDR2 LQKENI. The CDR3 loop reads CASSPGTQENYEQYF. The CDR3 nucleotides read TGTGCCAGCTCACCCGGGACGCAGGAGAATTACGAGCAGTACTTC.

V usage is TRBV4-3 and J usage is TRBJ1-5; no definite D call. The germline V gene encodes CDR1 LGHNA and CDR2 YSLEER. V was clipped by 0 bases and J by 7 bases, with 10 bases between them. The CDR3 covers 14 residues. As DNA, the CDR3 is TGCGCCAGCAGCCAAGACCTGGACGGGCAGCCCCAGCATTTT. Its translation: CASSQDLDGQPQHF.

The V gene is TRBV7-2, the J gene TRBJ1-5, with D possibly TRBD1 on 6 matching bases. The germline CDR1 and CDR2 sequences are SGHTA and FQGNSA. The CDR3 contains 15 residues. Trimming shortened V by 3 bases and J by 3 bases, and 12 bases separated the two germline ends. CDR3 protein: CASSFTGSHNQPQHF. For the CDR3, the DNA is TGTGCCAGCAGCTTTACAGGGTCCCACAATCAGCCCCAGCATTTT.

The rearrangement joins TRBV10-1 to TRBJ1-2, with TRBD1 matching over 11 bases. The CDR3 length is 14 residues. CDR1 WNHNN and CDR2 SYGVQD come from the germline V gene (reference sequence). V was pared by 3 bases and J by 8 bases, with 5 bases of the junction left unmatched. The CDR3 region has the DNA TGCGCCAGCAGTGACGGGGACAGGGGGGACGGCTACACCTTC. Its translation: CASSDGDRGDGYTF.

This rearrangement joins TRBV19 to TRBJ2-5; 8 nucleotides match TRBD1. J was trimmed by 2 bases and V by 2 bases; bases with no gene match: 1. There are 14 residues in the CDR3. CDR1 is LNHDA, CDR2 SQIVND, per germline (reference sequence). CDR3 loop: CASSIQGAQETQYF. DNA for the CDR3: TGTGCCAGTAGTATACAGGGGGCGCAAGAGACCCAGTACTTC. Complete variable domain (other parts from reference TRBV19 and TRBJ2-5): DGGITQSPKYLFRKEGQNVTLSCEQNLNHDAMYWYRQDPGQGLRLIYYSQIVNDFQKGDIAEGYSVSREKKESFPLTVTSAQKNPTAFYLCASSIQGAQETQYFGPGTRLLVL.

There are a few counts of this clone. V gene TRBV7-2 combines with J gene TRBJ2-7; 10 positions agree with TRBD1. V shed 4 bases and J 2 bases; nucleotides not matched to a gene: 17. The CDR3 covers 19 residues. Germline CDR1 reads SGHTA; CDR2 reads FQGNSA. For the CDR3, the DNA is TGTGCCAGCAGCTCCCCCGGGACAGGGGTTGTAGGGGGCCCCTACGAGCAGTACTTC. This codes for CASSSPGTGVVGGPYEQYF.

The J gene is TRBJ1-6, the V gene TRBV5-1; TRBD1 aligns across 7 bases. This CDR3 region has 14 residues. Trimming cost V 6 bases and J 10 bases; bases outside gene matches: 10. Per the germline V gene, CDR1 is SGHRS and CDR2 is YFSETQ. CDR3 residues: CASTTQGTGSPLHF. DNA of the CDR3: TGCGCCAGCACCACACAGGGGACTGGGTCACCCCTCCACTTT. Based on the CDR3 plus reference TRBV5-1 and TRBJ1-6, the full variable domain is KAGVTQTPRYLIKTRGQQVTLSCSPISGHRSVSWYQQTPGQGLQFLFEYFSETQRNKGNFPGRFSGRQFSNSRSEMNVSTLELGDSALYLCASTTQGTGSPLHFGNGTRLTVT.

J is TRBJ1-5 and V is TRBV30; D is possibly TRBD1 (5 bases). Trimming removed 5 bases at V and 7 bases at J, with 15 bases between. The CDR3 sequence is 13 residues long. From germline, CDR1 is GTSNPN and CDR2 SVGIG (reference sequence). The CDR3 here is CAWGKGLGQPQHF. Here the CDR3 DNA reads TGTGCCTGGGGAAAGGGGTTAGGGCAGCCCCAGCATTTT.

This clone was found once. This chain uses TRBV28 with TRBJ1-1; D call uncertain. V lost 6 bases and J 4 bases, leaving 12 bases between the germline ends. This CDR3 is built from 13 residues. Germline V gives CDR1 MDHEN, CDR2 SYDVKM. As DNA, the CDR3 is TGTGCCAGCAGGCAAAGGGCGACCACTGAAGCTTTCTTT. Its protein product is CASRQRATTEAFF.

This rearrangement joins TRBV10-3 to TRBJ2-5; D is possibly TRBD1 or TRBD2 (5 bases each). The J call could be wrong; TRBJ2-7 is a better fit for the DNA end. The CDR3 covers 15 residues. Germline V gives CDR1 ENHRY, CDR2 SYGVKD. The CDR3 spells CATRPLGTKTYEQYF. The CDR3 DNA follows: TGTGCCACTCGCCCCCTCGGGACGAAGACCTACGAGCAGTACTTC.

The V and J genes are TRBV4-1 and TRBJ1-2; 7 bases match TRBD1. The V gene end was trimmed by 2 bases and the J gene end by 3 bases; junction bases not matched to a gene: 3. The germline CDR1 and CDR2 sequences are MGHRA and YSYEKL. The CDR3 is 14 amino acids. The CDR3 DNA follows: TGCGCCAGCAGCCAACCCAGGGGGGACTATGGCTACACCTTC. Protein sequence: CASSQPRGDYGYTF.

The genes are TRBV29-1 and TRBJ1-3, with a weak D call TRBD1 (6 bases). V dropped 4 bases and J dropped 4 bases, with 14 bases sitting between them. The germline V gene has CDR1 SQVTM and CDR2 ANQGSEA. This CDR3 spans 14 amino acids. CDR3 residues: CSVAIGGRGNTIYF. The CDR3 nucleotides are TGCAGCGTTGCGATCGGGGGCCGGGGAAACACCATATATTTT.

The chain carries TRBV13 and TRBJ1-4; 8 bases fit TRBD1. The length of the CDR3 is 14 residues. Trimming took 6 bases from V and 7 from J; bases not matched to a gene: 7. The V gene's germline CDR1 is PRHDT and CDR2 FYEKMQ (reference sequence). The DNA of the CDR3 is TGTGCCAGCAGACGCGGACAGGGAGTTGAAAAACTGTTTTTT. It yields the protein CASRRGQGVEKLFF.

The chain carries TRBV7-2 and TRBJ1-2, with 7 bases aligning to TRBD1. The CDR3 totals 15 residues. With 1 base clipped from V and 2 bases from J, the junction kept 4 bases outside the gene matches. Germline CDR1 is SGHTA and CDR2 is FQGNSA. The DNA of the CDR3 is TGTGCCAGCAGCTTAGGTACGGGACAGAACTATGGCTACACCTTC. This translates into CASSLGTGQNYGYTF.

This chain links TRBV4-1 with TRBJ2-1; D remains ambiguous. CDR1 and CDR2 (germline): MGHRA, YSYEKL. V dropped 4 bases and J dropped 6 bases, with 10 bases sitting between them. This CDR3 has 13 amino acids. The CDR3 is CASSRVSINEQFF. CDR3 DNA: TGCGCCAGCAGCCGAGTAAGCATCAATGAGCAGTTCTTC.

The CDR3 sequence: CASSEGPGLKV. CDR3 nucleotides: TGTGCCAGCAGTGAAGGGCCGGGTCTGAAAGTC. The chain combines TRBV6-1 with TRBJ2-7, with no clear D. Germline V gene data show CDR1 as MNHNS and CDR2 as SASEGT. The CDR3 is 11 amino acids.

The V call is TRBV19, the J call TRBJ1-4; D may be TRBD1 (5 bases). V dropped 3 bases and J dropped 8 bases, with 13 bases sitting between them. Germline V gene lookup returns CDR1 LNHDA and CDR2 SQIVND (reference sequence). This CDR3 has 14 amino acids. The CDR3: CASSMSAGSEKLFF. DNA for the CDR3: TGTGCCAGTAGTATGTCGGCAGGGAGCGAAAAACTGTTTTTT.